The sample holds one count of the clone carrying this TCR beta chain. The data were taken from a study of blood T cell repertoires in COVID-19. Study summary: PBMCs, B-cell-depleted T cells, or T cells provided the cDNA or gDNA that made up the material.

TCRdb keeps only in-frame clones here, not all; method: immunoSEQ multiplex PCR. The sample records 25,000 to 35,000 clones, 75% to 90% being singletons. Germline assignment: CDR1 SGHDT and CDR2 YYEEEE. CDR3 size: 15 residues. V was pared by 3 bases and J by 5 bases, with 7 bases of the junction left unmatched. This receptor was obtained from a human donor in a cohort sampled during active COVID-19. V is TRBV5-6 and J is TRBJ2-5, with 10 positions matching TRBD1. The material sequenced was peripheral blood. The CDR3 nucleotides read TGTGCCAGCAGCTCCAGGGACAGGGGAAGGGAGACCCAGTACTTC. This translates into CASSSRDRGRETQYF.